Sequencing of this T cell receptor beta chain was carried out in a study of cytomegalovirus exposure and HLA in healthy donors. Study results and caveats: The HLA-A and HLA-B alleles of most subjects were reportedly predicted accurately from TCR beta sequences.

A multiplex PCR was run with 60 Vbeta primers and 13 Jbeta primers. Assay: immunoSEQ multiplex PCR; the TCRdb copy retains only in-frame clones and omits some. The table has 98,000 or so clones, roughly three quarters seen once. In germline, CDR1 is LGHNT, CDR2 FRNRAP. The CDR3 has 13 amino acids. Between the trimmed V and J ends, which lost 7 bases and 2 bases, there was a span of 11 bases. Remarks on this clone: Its antigen remains unknown.

This chain connects TRBV12-5 to TRBJ1-1; tentatively, D is TRBD1 (5 bases). This clonotype was obtained from a female donor in good health and CMV-seronegative. Sequenced material: PBMCs. CDR3 in DNA: TGTGCTAGTGTCGGACACCTCAACACTGAAGCTTTCTTT. It codes for CASVGHLNTEAFF.